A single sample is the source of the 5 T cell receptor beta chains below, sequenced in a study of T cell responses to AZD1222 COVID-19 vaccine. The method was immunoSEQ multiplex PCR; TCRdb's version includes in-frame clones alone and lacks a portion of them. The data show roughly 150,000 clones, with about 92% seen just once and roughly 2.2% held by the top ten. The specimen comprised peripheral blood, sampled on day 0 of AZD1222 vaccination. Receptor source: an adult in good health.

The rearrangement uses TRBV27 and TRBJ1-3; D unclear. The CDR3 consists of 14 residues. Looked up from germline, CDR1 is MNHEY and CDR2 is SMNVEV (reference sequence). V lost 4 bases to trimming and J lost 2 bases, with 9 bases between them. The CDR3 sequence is CASSSAITGNTIYF. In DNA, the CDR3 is TGTGCCAGCAGTTCTGCGATTACTGGAAACACCATATATTTT.

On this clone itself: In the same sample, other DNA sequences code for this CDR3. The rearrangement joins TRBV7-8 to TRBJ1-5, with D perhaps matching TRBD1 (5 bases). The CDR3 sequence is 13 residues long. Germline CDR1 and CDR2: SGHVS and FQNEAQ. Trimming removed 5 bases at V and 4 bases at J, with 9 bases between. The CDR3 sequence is CASSPGGNQPQHF. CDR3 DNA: TGTGCCAGCAGCCCGGGGGGGAATCAGCCCCAGCATTTT.

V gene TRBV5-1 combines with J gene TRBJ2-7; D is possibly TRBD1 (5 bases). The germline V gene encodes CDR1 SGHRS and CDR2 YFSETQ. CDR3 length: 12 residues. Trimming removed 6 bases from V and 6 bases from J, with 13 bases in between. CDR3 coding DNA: TGCGCCAGCACCGAGACAGAATTCGAGCAGTACTTC. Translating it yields CASTETEFEQYF.

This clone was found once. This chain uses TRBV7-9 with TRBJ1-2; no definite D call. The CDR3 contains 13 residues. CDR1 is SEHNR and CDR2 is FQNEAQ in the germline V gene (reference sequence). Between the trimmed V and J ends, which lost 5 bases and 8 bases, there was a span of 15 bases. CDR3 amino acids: CASSQVGVEGYTF. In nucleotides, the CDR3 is TGTGCCAGCAGCCAGGTGGGAGTGGAAGGCTACACCTTC.

In nucleotides, the CDR3 is TGTGCCAGCAGCCAATGGGACAGGGCGGCAGATACGCAGTATTTT. This gives the protein CASSQWDRAADTQYF. The chain couples TRBV4-2 to TRBJ2-3, with 9 positions matching TRBD1. The germline V gene has CDR1 LGHNA and CDR2 YNFKEQ. The CDR3 length is 15 residues. J lost 4 bases, V lost 2 bases, and 4 bases had no gene match.